Detailed here is one T cell receptor beta chain. This specimen belongs to a study of blood T cell repertoires in COVID-19. Study at large: The cDNA or gDNA used as material had been derived from T cells, B-cell-depleted T cells, or PBMCs.

Per the germline V gene, CDR1 is SGHVS and CDR2 is FQNEAQ. The CDR3 consists of 14 residues. The junction had 7 bases not matched to a gene; V was cut back by 3 bases and J by 10 bases. The protocol was immunoSEQ multiplex PCR, while the TCRdb copy is restricted to in-frame clones and leaves out a portion. The sample carries almost 90,000 clones, 88% recorded once. Input material: peripheral blood. The origin of this receptor is a man older than 75 with acute or convalescent COVID-19. V gene TRBV7-8 combines with J gene TRBJ2-1, with 9 bases fitting TRBD2. For the CDR3, the DNA is TGTGCCAGCAGCTTCCGCGGGAGGGCCGAGGAGCAGTTCTTC. Encoded protein: CASSFRGRAEEQFF.